Following are 21 T cell receptor beta chains from one sample sequenced in a study of cytomegalovirus exposure and HLA in healthy donors. The PCR employed 60 Vbeta primers together with 13 Jbeta primers. Clones were read by immunoSEQ multiplex PCR, and TCRdb kept only the in-frame ones, dropping some. This table holds some 110,000 clones, over 75% found once. Sequencing used PBMCs. These receptors were collected from a man in his sixties in good health and CMV-seropositive.

The chain recombines TRBV6-4 with TRBJ2-7; 8 bases are shared with TRBD1. The CDR3 loop spans 13 amino acids. Germline-derived CDR1 and CDR2 are MRHNA and SNTAGT. The V and J ends lost 10 bases and 3 bases, in that order; junction bases with no gene match: 8. CDR3 loop: CANDRGAVYEQYF. In nucleotides, the CDR3 is TGTGCCAACGACAGGGGAGCGGTCTACGAGCAGTACTTC.

The chain employs TRBV5-1 and TRBJ2-5, with D tentatively TRBD2 (6 bases). The J call may be in error: the DNA end matches TRBJ2-7 better. This CDR3 is built from 18 residues. Germline CDR1 SGHRS, CDR2 YFSETQ. The CDR3, as DNA: TGCGCCAGCAGCTTGGCCCCGTCAAATCGCGGGGCCTCCTACGAGCAGTACTTC. It is translated as CASSLAPSNRGASYEQYF.

The chain joins TRBV9 to TRBJ2-1; 10 bases fit TRBD1. Trimming cost V 0 bases and J 6 bases; bases outside gene matches: 9. Germline V lookup: CDR1 SGDLS, CDR2 YYNGEE. The CDR3 consists of 17 residues. The CDR3 sequence is CASSVGGGQGQFNEQFF. The CDR3 DNA is TGTGCCAGCAGCGTAGGGGGGGGACAGGGGCAATTCAATGAGCAGTTCTTC.

This chain joins TRBV10-3 and TRBJ1-2; 7 positions match TRBD1. V lost 4 bases to trimming and J lost 8 bases; unmatched junction nucleotides: 13. Per germline, CDR1 ENHRY and CDR2 SYGVKD. CDR3 length equals 15 residues. CDR3 amino acids: CAISGGRQGDRGYTF. The CDR3 region has the DNA TGTGCCATCAGTGGGGGCCGGCAGGGGGATCGCGGCTACACCTTC.

V and J are TRBV12-5 and TRBJ1-1; the match to TRBD1 covers 10 bases. The V gene end was trimmed by 6 bases and the J gene end by 6 bases; junction bases not matched to a gene: 4. This CDR3 region has 13 residues. CDR1 is LGHNT and CDR2 is FRNRAP in the germline V gene. The DNA of the CDR3 is TGTGCTAGTGGCCCGGGACAGGGGCCTGAAGCTTTCTTT. It specifies CASGPGQGPEAFF.

The chain links TRBV2 to TRBJ2-7, with D possibly matching TRBD1 (6 bases). This CDR3 is built from 13 residues. V was cut by 6 bases and J by 5 bases, with 14 bases left in between. Germline V gives CDR1 SNHLY, CDR2 FYNNEI. CDR3 nucleotide sequence: TGTGCCAGCAGAACGGGACATCCCGACGAGCAGTACTTC. Encoded protein: CASRTGHPDEQYF.

This sequence joins TRBV4-1 and TRBJ1-3; D is unresolved. The CDR3 has 15 amino acids. Germline loops: CDR1 MGHRA, CDR2 YSYEKL. Trimming took 3 bases from V and 0 from J, leaving 9 bases between them. The DNA for the CDR3 is TGCGCCAGCAGCCAGAGACGGAGCTCTGGAAACACCATATATTTT. Translating it yields CASSQRRSSGNTIYF.

The J gene is TRBJ2-1, the V gene TRBV6-4, with D perhaps TRBD1 (6 bases). V was shortened by 2 bases and J by 2 bases, with 13 bases between the two germline ends. The CDR3 length is 16 residues. Germline CDR1 MRHNA, CDR2 SNTAGT. The CDR3 sequence: CASSDMTGAAYNEQFF. For the CDR3, the DNA is TGTGCCAGCAGTGACATGACAGGAGCCGCCTACAATGAGCAGTTCTTC.

The chain has TRBV27 and TRBJ2-1; D ambiguous. The V end was cut by 3 bases, the J end by 6 bases, with 3 bases between. The V gene's germline CDR1 is MNHEY and CDR2 SMNVEV (reference sequence). The CDR3 extends over 11 amino acids. The CDR3 protein is CASSFLNEQFF. The DNA of the CDR3 is TGTGCCAGCAGTTTCCTCAATGAGCAGTTCTTC.

V usage is TRBV6-5 and J usage is TRBJ1-3; D possibly corresponds to TRBD1 (6 bases). Germline V CDR1 and CDR2: MNHEY, SVGAGI. V was pared by 0 bases and J by 4 bases, with 13 bases between. This CDR3 has 16 residues. CDR3 in amino acids: CASSYSWTEGGNTIYF. The CDR3 DNA is TGTGCCAGCAGTTACTCTTGGACAGAAGGAGGAAACACCATATATTTT.

V usage is TRBV4-1 and J usage is TRBJ2-2; TRBD1 matches 8 bases. The J segment lost 7 bases and the V segment lost 4 bases, leaving 2 bases of the junction unmatched. CDR3 length: 13 amino acids. The germline gives CDR1 MGHRA, CDR2 YSYEKL. CDR3 protein: CASSLGQGGELFF. DNA of the CDR3: TGCGCCAGCAGCCTAGGACAGGGCGGGGAGCTGTTTTTT.

This clone was seen a single time. J is TRBJ2-7 and V is TRBV29-1; TRBD1 aligns across 8 bases. The junction had 11 bases not matched to a gene; V was cut back by 5 bases and J by 5 bases. The CDR3 contains 14 residues. The germline gives CDR1 SQVTM, CDR2 ANQGSEA. CDR3 DNA sequence: TGCAGCGTTCTAGGGCAGGGGGCGAAGAACGAGCAGTACTTC. Encoded protein: CSVLGQGAKNEQYF.

V and J are TRBV7-3 and TRBJ1-3; D gene unclear. Trimming left V 5 bases short and J 4 bases short, with 12 bases between. Germline lookup yields CDR1 SGHTA and CDR2 FQGTGA. The CDR3 is made up of 14 amino acids. In DNA form, the CDR3 reads TGTGCCAGCAGCCGAGACACCTCCGGAAACACCATATATTTT. Protein product: CASSRDTSGNTIYF.

This clone was counted once. J is TRBJ2-7 and V is TRBV5-1; D is possibly TRBD1 (6 bases). Trimming shortened V by 5 bases and J by 5 bases, and 20 bases separated the two germline ends. Germline-derived CDR1 and CDR2 are SGHRS and YFSETQ. There are 15 residues in the CDR3. The chain's CDR3 is CASRQRQARDDEQYF. DNA of the CDR3: TGCGCCAGCAGACAACGACAGGCGAGGGACGACGAGCAGTACTTC.

The gene calls are TRBV6-1 and TRBJ2-7, with D possibly TRBD1 on 6 matching bases. The CDR3 is 13 residues long. Trimming took off 6 bases at V and 2 bases at J, with 11 bases between the two ends. Germline V lookup: CDR1 MNHNS, CDR2 SASEGT. CDR3 in DNA: TGTGCCAGCAGAGCAGGGGCCGCCTACGAGCAGTACTTC. It specifies CASRAGAAYEQYF.

The J gene is TRBJ2-7, the V gene TRBV7-2, with D perhaps matching TRBD1 (6 bases). CDR3 length: 13 residues. Germline CDR1 reads SGHTA; CDR2 reads FQGNSA. The V and J ends lost 2 bases and 7 bases respectively, with 12 bases between them. The CDR3 reads CASSLRQDWEQYF. As DNA, the CDR3 is TGTGCCAGCAGCTTAAGACAGGACTGGGAGCAGTACTTC.

This sequence joins TRBV7-2 and TRBJ1-5, with D tentatively TRBD1 (5 bases). Germline CDR1 reads SGHTA; CDR2 reads FQGNSA. The CDR3 has 14 amino acids. The V end was cut by 1 base, the J end by 8 bases, with 12 bases between. CDR3 nucleotides: TGTGCCAGCAGCTTAGGTATAGGGGCAGAGCCCCAGCATTTT. It encodes CASSLGIGAEPQHF.

The gene calls are TRBV19 and TRBJ2-1; TRBD2 might be the D (6 bases). The CDR3 consists of 17 residues. Trimming cost V 3 bases and J 0 bases, with 15 bases left between them. CDR1 and CDR2 from the germline V gene are LNHDA and SQIVND (reference sequence). The CDR3 region has the DNA TGTGCCAGTAGTATTATTGGGGACTGGAGCTCCTACAATGAGCAGTTCTTC. Translation: CASSIIGDWSSYNEQFF.

The J gene is TRBJ1-5, the V gene TRBV6-6; D remains ambiguous. The germline V gene has CDR1 MNHNY and CDR2 SVGAGI (reference sequence). The CDR3 contains 14 residues. V was trimmed by 4 bases and J by 7 bases, leaving 14 bases between them. As DNA, the CDR3 is TGTGCCAGCAGTTTCCCCGGGGAAGACCAGCCCCAGCATTTT. Translating it yields CASSFPGEDQPQHF.

This clone was counted a few times. The V and J genes are TRBV7-3 and TRBJ1-5; no firm D call. The CDR3 has 15 amino acids. Germline CDR1 reads SGHTA; CDR2 reads FQGTGA. Between the trimmed V and J ends, which lost 4 bases and 1 base, there was a span of 11 bases. CDR3 in DNA: TGTGCCAGCAGCTCCGATAGAGAAAGCAATCAGCCCCAGCATTTT. The encoded protein is CASSSDRESNQPQHF.

V is TRBV2 and J is TRBJ2-2; tentative D call: TRBD1 (5 bases). This CDR3 has 15 amino acids. Germline CDR1 is SNHLY and CDR2 is FYNNEI. The germline V and J ends were trimmed by 4 bases and 0 bases, with 9 bases remaining between them. CDR3 nucleotide sequence: TGTGCCAGCAGTGGAGGACACCCGAACACCGGGGAGCTGTTTTTT. As protein: CASSGGHPNTGELFF.